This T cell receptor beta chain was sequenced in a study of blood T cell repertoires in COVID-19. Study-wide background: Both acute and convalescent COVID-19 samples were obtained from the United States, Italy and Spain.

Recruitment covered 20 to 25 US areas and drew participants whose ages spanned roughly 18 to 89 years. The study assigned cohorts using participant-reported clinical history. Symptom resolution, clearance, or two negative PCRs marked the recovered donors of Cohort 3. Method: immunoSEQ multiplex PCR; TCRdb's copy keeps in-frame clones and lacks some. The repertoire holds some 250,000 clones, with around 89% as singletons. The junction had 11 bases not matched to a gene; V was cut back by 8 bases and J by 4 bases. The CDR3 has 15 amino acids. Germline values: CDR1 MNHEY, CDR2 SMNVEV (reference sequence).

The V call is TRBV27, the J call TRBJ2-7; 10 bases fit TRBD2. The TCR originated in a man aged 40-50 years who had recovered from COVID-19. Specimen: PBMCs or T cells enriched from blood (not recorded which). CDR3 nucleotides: TGTGCCAGCCACACAAGGGATAGCGGGGGGTACGAGCAGTACTTC. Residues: CASHTRDSGGYEQYF.